The next 4 T cell receptor beta chains were all read from a single sample in a study of graft-versus-host responses after intestinal transplantation. Data came from immunoSEQ multiplex PCR; TCRdb stores just in-frame clones and leaves some out. The sample contains tens of thousands of clones, 90% of which appear only once. Their recognized antigens are unknown. The sample consisted of unstimulated CD8+ T cells sorted from spleen or lymph node cells, taken before transplant. The origin of the receptors is a human donor who was the organ donor for an intestinal transplant.

CDR3 in amino acids: CASSPGPGTHFPYEQYV. Here the CDR3 DNA reads TGCGCCAGCAGCCCAGGGCCCGGGACACATTTCCCCTACGAGCAGTACGTC. The chain is built from TRBV4-3 and TRBJ2-7, with a possible D match to TRBD1 (6 bases). This CDR3 comprises 17 residues. V was cut by 4 bases and J by 2 bases, with 21 bases left in between. CDR1 and CDR2 from the germline V gene are LGHNA and YSLEER.

The chain joins TRBV27 to TRBJ2-2, with 10 bases lining up with TRBD2. The CDR3 extends over 15 amino acids. The V and J ends lost 6 bases and 6 bases, in that order; junction bases with no gene match: 7. Germline CDR1 reads MNHEY; CDR2 reads SMNVEV (reference sequence). CDR3 in amino acids: CASRPSGGAAGELFF. CDR3 nucleotide sequence: TGTGCCAGCAGACCCAGCGGGGGGGCTGCCGGGGAGCTGTTTTTT.

This chain joins TRBV4-3 and TRBJ2-5, with TRBD2 matching 14 bases. V shed 3 bases, J shed 4 bases, and the junction held 1 base outside the gene matches. The CDR3 covers 15 residues. Germline V gene lookup returns CDR1 LGHNA and CDR2 YSLEER. The CDR3 region is CASSHGTSGGETQYF. The CDR3 coding sequence is TGCGCCAGCAGCCATGGGACTAGCGGGGGAGAGACCCAGTACTTC.

This clone was counted only a few times. The chain combines TRBV6-1 with TRBJ2-7, with 12 bases matching TRBD2. The CDR3 totals 17 residues. Germline lookup yields CDR1 MNHNS and CDR2 SASEGT. With V trimmed by 4 bases and J by 2 bases, 9 bases remained unmatched. CDR3 sequence reads: CASSGSGLAGFTYEQYV. CDR3 coding DNA: TGTGCCAGCAGTGGGAGTGGACTAGCGGGGTTCACCTACGAGCAGTACGTC.